These 17 T cell receptor beta chains were sequenced from one sample in a study of T cells in Graves' hyperthyroidism and ophthalmopathy. It was RNA transcripts that yielded the amplified TCR beta CDR3 regions. First-round RT-PCR targeting the TCR CDR3 was performed with the HTBI primer set. A single record per CDR3 protein comes from TCRdb applying MiXCR to the multiplex PCR reads. The repertoire has about 700,000 distinct CDR3 sequences, over 40% of them found once; the top ten carry roughly 7.2%. The sample comprised peripheral blood or thyroid tissue (not recorded which). The receptors were gathered from an adult man with Graves' disease, either hyperthyroidism or ophthalmopathy (not recorded which).

The chain employs TRBV28 and TRBJ1-1, with TRBD1 as a possible D gene (5 bases). V was clipped by 6 bases and J by 5 bases, with 13 bases between them. The CDR3 sequence is 13 residues long. Germline V gene lookup returns CDR1 MDHEN and CDR2 SYDVKM. In nucleotides, the CDR3 is TGTGCCAGCAGGGAGACCCAGGGAACTGAAGCTTTCTTT. It translates to CASRETQGTEAFF.

This chain joins TRBV7-9 and TRBJ2-7, with D hard to call. The CDR3 has 12 residues. Per the germline V gene, CDR1 is SEHNR and CDR2 is FQNEAQ (reference sequence). Between the trimmed V and J ends, which lost 6 bases and 6 bases, there was a span of 12 bases. The CDR3 is CASSLGQREQYF. CDR3 coding DNA: TGTGCCAGCAGTTTGGGCCAGCGCGAGCAGTACTTC.

At least ten counts were recorded for this clonotype. V gene TRBV25-1 combines with J gene TRBJ1-2; 7 nucleotides line up with TRBD1. CDR1 and CDR2 (germline): MGHDK, SYGVNS. This CDR3 is 15 amino acids long. The J segment lost 4 bases and the V segment lost 4 bases, leaving 9 bases of the junction unmatched. The CDR3 DNA sequence: TGTGCCAGCAGTGGAGGACAGGCCTTTTCCTATGGCTACACCTTC. This translates into CASSGGQAFSYGYTF.

This clonotype was seen repeatedly, ten times or more. The V and J genes are TRBV7-9 and TRBJ1-1, with no clear D. V lost 1 base and J 8 bases, leaving 11 bases between the germline ends. The germline CDR1 and CDR2 sequences are SEHNR and FQNEAQ (reference sequence). This CDR3 is 13 amino acids long. CDR3 bases: TGTGCCAGCAGCTTAGTTACGTCGACCGAAGCTTTCTTT. Protein product: CASSLVTSTEAFF.

In its sample, this clonotype was seen many times. J is TRBJ1-5 and V is TRBV10-3; D possibly corresponds to TRBD1 (5 bases). The CDR3 has 14 residues. V lost 3 bases and J lost 5, with 11 bases in between. Germline assignment: CDR1 ENHRY and CDR2 SYGVKD. The DNA of the CDR3 is TGTGCCATCAGTGATCGGGGGGGAGATCAGCCCCAGCATTTT. Protein product: CAISDRGGDQPQHF.

This clonotype was seen a few times. The chain couples TRBV20-1 to TRBJ1-2; D call uncertain. CDR1 is DFQATT and CDR2 is SNEGSKA in the germline V gene (reference sequence). With 5 bases removed from V and 4 bases from J, the gap between germline ends came to 14 bases. The CDR3 spans 13 residues. CDR3 loop: CSALDGGTYGYTF. The CDR3 DNA follows: TGCAGTGCTTTAGATGGCGGAACCTATGGCTACACCTTC.

In its sample, this clonotype was seen many times. This could be a read error, since a much larger clone is one nucleotide away. V is TRBV7-2 and J is TRBJ1-2, with no clear D. The CDR3 contains 12 residues. V lost 1 base and J lost 4, with 4 bases in between. CDR1 and CDR2 (germline): SGHTA, FQGNSA. The CDR3 sequence: CASSLEPYGYTF. Written as DNA, the CDR3 is TGTGCCAGCAGCTTAGAGCCCTATGGCTACACCTTC.

The chain recombines TRBV2 with TRBJ1-1, with D uncertain. Between the trimmed V and J ends, which lost 1 base and 6 bases, there was a span of 6 bases. The CDR3 extends over 12 amino acids. Germline CDR1 SNHLY, CDR2 FYNNEI. As DNA, the CDR3 is TGTGCCAGCAGTGAAGGGGGTTCTGAAGCTTTCTTT. Translating gives CASSEGGSEAFF.

The V gene is TRBV9, the J gene TRBJ2-5; 8 bases line up with TRBD2. The germline V gene has CDR1 SGDLS and CDR2 YYNGEE. With 6 bases clipped from V and 2 bases from J, the junction kept 3 bases outside the gene matches. CDR3 length: 13 residues. The CDR3: CASKAGDQETQYF. In nucleotides, the CDR3 is TGTGCCAGCAAAGCGGGGGATCAAGAGACCCAGTACTTC.

There are many counts of this clonotype. The chain recombines TRBV29-1 with TRBJ1-5, with D maybe TRBD1 (6 bases). CDR3 length equals 14 residues. V was pared by 7 bases and J by 6 bases, with 19 bases between. Germline loops: CDR1 SQVTM, CDR2 ANQGSEA. CDR3 DNA sequence: TGCAGCGCCAAGGGGGGGGATGTTGGTCAGCCCCAGCATTTT. Amino acid sequence: CSAKGGDVGQPQHF.

Note on this clonotype: Being one base from a much bigger clone, this may be a read error. The chain combines TRBV2 with TRBJ2-5; D is unresolved. Germline V lookup: CDR1 SNHLY, CDR2 FYNNEI. The CDR3 extends over 15 amino acids. The CDR3 sequence is CASSDSAYTQEAQYF. The CDR3 coding sequence is TGTGCCAGCAGTGACTCAGCGTATACCCAAGAGGCCCAGTACTTC. Full variable domain (missing parts from reference TRBV2 and TRBJ2-5): EPEVTQTPSHQVTQMGQEVILRCVPISNHLYFYWYRQILGQKVEFLVSFYNNEISEKSEIFDDQFSVERPDGSNFTLKIRSTKLEDSAMYFCASSDSAYTQEAQYFGPGTRLLVL.

In DNA, the CDR3 is TGTGCCAGCAGCCCCGGGACTACCAACTACAATGAGCAGTTCTTC. Its translation is CASSPGTTNYNEQFF. This rearrangement joins TRBV19 to TRBJ2-1, with 7 bases matching TRBD2. CDR1 is LNHDA, CDR2 SQIVND, per germline (reference sequence). The CDR3 has 15 amino acids. Unmatched junction bases numbered 11, after V lost 9 bases and J lost 3 bases.

This clonotype was recorded many times. The chain is built from TRBV7-8 and TRBJ1-6, with D unresolved. The CDR3 spans 17 residues. Germline-derived CDR1 and CDR2 are SGHVS and FQNEAQ. V was trimmed by 1 base and J by 9 bases, leaving 19 bases between them. CDR3 sequence (DNA): TGTGCCAGCAGCTTAGTCCCCTGGAGCTCCCGGCTTTCACCCCTCCACTTT. Its translation: CASSLVPWSSRLSPLHF.

Only a few counts were recorded for this clonotype. V is TRBV5-5 and J is TRBJ2-7; 7 nucleotides agree with TRBD2. CDR1 is SGHKS and CDR2 is YYEKEE in the germline V gene (reference sequence). V gave up 4 bases and J gave up 3 bases; unmatched junction bases: 7. This CDR3 is built from 14 residues. CDR3 coding DNA: TGTGCCAGCAGCCAAGCTAGCGGCCACTACGAGCAGTACTTC. Translating it yields CASSQASGHYEQYF.

A word on this clonotype: A read error may explain this, as a much larger clone is one base away. V gene TRBV7-2 combines with J gene TRBJ1-6; 7 nucleotides line up with TRBD1. Per the germline V gene, CDR1 is SGHTA and CDR2 is FQGNSA. This CDR3 spans 15 amino acids. This CDR3 is CVSSPWDSVNSPLHF. The CDR3 bases are TGTGTCAGTAGTCCCTGGGACAGTGTGAATTCACCCCTCCACTTT.

This clonotype occurred many times. The V and J genes are TRBV25-1 and TRBJ1-6, with 9 bases that match TRBD1. Germline V gene sequence: CDR1 MGHDK, CDR2 SYGVNS. The CDR3 length is 14 residues. With 6 bases clipped from V and 7 bases from J, the junction kept 4 bases outside the gene matches. In nucleotides, the CDR3 is TGTGCCAGCAGACCCGGGACAGGGAATTCACCCCTCCACTTT. Translating it yields CASRPGTGNSPLHF.

This clonotype showed up many times. An end of the junction does not agree with germline; a read error may underlie this. V gene TRBV7-7 combines with J gene TRBJ2-7, with D maybe TRBD2 (7 bases). The CDR3 consists of 16 residues. From germline, CDR1 is SSHAT and CDR2 FNYEAQ (reference sequence). CDR3 sequence (DNA): TGTGCTAGCAGCTTAGAGGGGGGGTGCATCCGCTACGAGCAGTACTTC. Translation: CASSLEGGCIRYEQYF.